Shown below are 7 T cell receptor beta chains from a single sample sequenced in a study of TIL therapy for anti-PD-1-resistant metastatic lung cancer. The time point is: pre-treatment sample, taken before nivolumab and TIL therapy. Sequencing used immunoSEQ v3. Sequencing used immunoSEQ multiplex PCR; TCRdb keeps in-frame clones, though not all of them. The sample shows tens of thousands of clones, more than 60% of them seen only once. Source: blood, taken at baseline. Receptors originate from a person aged 30 to 80 with non-small cell lung cancer.

The V call is TRBV6-1, the J call TRBJ2-7, with 7 bases that match TRBD1. This CDR3 region has 13 residues. The V gene's germline CDR1 is MNHNS and CDR2 SASEGT. With 1 base clipped from V and 5 bases from J, the junction kept 2 bases outside the gene matches. The CDR3: CASSEGGQNEQYF. The CDR3 nucleotides are TGTGCCAGCAGTGAAGGGGGACAGAACGAGCAGTACTTC.

The J gene is TRBJ2-5, the V gene TRBV18; 8 positions match TRBD2. Per germline, CDR1 KGHSH and CDR2 LQKENI. The CDR3 runs to 16 residues. Germline trimming cut 1 base from V and 4 bases from J; bases unmatched to any gene: 8. CDR3 protein: CASSPLGGAGVETQYF. The CDR3 nucleotides read TGTGCCAGCTCACCACTCGGGGGGGCAGGAGTAGAGACCCAGTACTTC.

The V gene is TRBV27, the J gene TRBJ1-2; D is unresolved. V lost 0 bases to trimming and J lost 6 bases, with 14 bases between them. Germline CDR1 and CDR2: MNHEY and SMNVEV (reference sequence). The CDR3 is 15 residues long. The CDR3 DNA is TGTGCCAGCAGTTTATCCCCCCGCCGGTCAGATGGCTACACCTTC. It specifies CASSLSPRRSDGYTF.

The chain uses TRBV6-1 and TRBJ2-7, with D unresolved. Per germline, CDR1 MNHNS and CDR2 SASEGT. The CDR3 runs 11 residues. Deletions cut 8 bases from V and 4 bases from J, with 9 bases between. The CDR3 sequence is CASRLSYEQYF. As DNA, the CDR3 is TGTGCCAGCCGCTTAAGTTACGAGCAGTACTTC.

This chain connects TRBV29-1 to TRBJ2-2, with no clear D. The ends were cut back, 4 bases at V and 5 bases at J, with 8 bases in the middle. This CDR3 has 12 residues. The germline V gene has CDR1 SQVTM and CDR2 ANQGSEA. Here the CDR3 DNA reads TGCAGCGTTGGTCACGTGACCGGGGAGCTGTTTTTT. Its protein product is CSVGHVTGELFF.

The chain employs TRBV11-2 and TRBJ2-1; D gene ambiguous. The V end was cut by 5 bases, the J end by 4 bases, with 18 bases between. The V gene's germline CDR1 is SGHAT and CDR2 FQNNGV. The CDR3 length is 16 residues. The CDR3 region has the DNA TGTGCCAGCAGCCACAACACGGGCGTAATTTACAATGAGCAGTTCTTC. Protein product: CASSHNTGVIYNEQFF.

J is TRBJ2-1 and V is TRBV13; 9 bases map to TRBD1. Looked up from germline, CDR1 is PRHDT and CDR2 is FYEKMQ (reference sequence). The CDR3 loop spans 18 amino acids. V was pared by 7 bases and J by 8 bases, with 21 bases of the junction left unmatched. The CDR3 region is CASIAVDKTAGQGHEQFF. As DNA, the CDR3 is TGTGCCAGCATCGCCGTAGATAAAACCGCGGGACAGGGACATGAGCAGTTCTTC.